Listed below are T cell receptor beta chains from one sample, sequenced in a study of identical twins. In TCRdb, the 5' RACE reads were re-called with MiXCR into one record per CDR3 protein. The sample records around 370,000 distinct CDR3 sequences, approximately 8.7% being singletons. Specimen: naive T cells sorted from blood. All receptors derive from a woman between 50 and 59 years old in good health. The CDR3 runs from the conserved cysteine through the conserved F or W. Each record gives: clone size, D gene, J gene, V gene, CDR3 DNA, CDR3 protein. D genes are given only for firm matches. Rows may omit the clone size; those that give it use once, few, many or a size class.

>-|TRBD2|TRBJ2-5|TRBV6-5
TGTGCCAGCAGTCCCTGGACTAGCGGGAGTTTCCAGTACTTC
CASSPWTSGSFQYF
>-|-|TRBJ1-5|TRBV4-1
TGCGCCAGCAGATCAAGTCTTGGGGGCAATCAGCCCCAGCATTTT
CASRSSLGGNQPQHF
>few|-|TRBJ1-1|TRBV7-2
TGTGCCAGCAGCTCGCCCCGGGGGCCAGGGACTGAAGCTTTCTTT
CASSSPRGPGTEAFF
>-|-|TRBJ1-2|TRBV7-6
TGTGCCAGCAGCTTAGGGGGGGCCGACTTC
CASSLGGADF
>-|TRBD1|TRBJ2-7|TRBV5-1
TGCGCCAGCAGCCCTGGACAGGAGACGTACGAGCAGTACTTC
CASSPGQETYEQYF
>-|TRBD2|TRBJ2-5|TRBV20-1
TGCAGTGCTAGAAAAGGGAGCGGGAGCCTGGAGACCCAGTACTTC
CSARKGSGSLETQYF
>-|TRBD2|TRBJ2-4|TRBV5-1
TGCGCCAGCAGCTCGGGACTAGCGGGAGAGAAGGAGAACATTCAGTACTTC
CASSSGLAGEKENIQYF
>-|-|TRBJ2-5|TRBV15
TGTGCCACCAGCAGAGGTCGTGGACCTCGAATGCCTCAAGAGACCCAGTACTTC
CATSRGRGPRMPQETQYF
>-|-|TRBJ2-3|TRBV5-1
TGCGCCAGCAGCTTCGACGGGTATAGCACAGATACGCAGTATTTT
CASSFDGYSTDTQYF
>-|TRBD2|TRBJ2-1|TRBV12-3/TRBV12-4
TGTGCCAGCAGGCTAGCGGTTTCCTACAATGAGCAGTTCTTC
CASRLAVSYNEQFF
>few|-|TRBJ1-5|TRBV20-1
TGCAGTGCTAGAACGTCGGGGAGCCAGCCCCAGCATTTT
CSARTSGSQPQHF
>many|-|TRBJ2-5|TRBV6-5
TGTGCCAGCAGCAACCATCCTAGCGAAGAGACCCAGTACTTC
CASSNHPSEETQYF